Following are 9 T cell receptor beta chains from one sample sequenced in a study of cytomegalovirus exposure and HLA in healthy donors. A multiplex PCR was run with 60 Vbeta primers and 13 Jbeta primers. Sequencing used immunoSEQ multiplex PCR; TCRdb keeps in-frame clones, though not all of them. Of a few hundred thousand clones listed, about 74% were seen once; the top ten hold roughly 2%. Input material: PBMCs. Receptors originate from a woman in her twenties or thirties in good health and CMV-seronegative.

The chain couples TRBV6-5 to TRBJ2-3, with TRBD1 as a possible D gene (6 bases). The germline CDR1 and CDR2 sequences are MNHEY and SVGAGI. CDR3 length: 15 amino acids. V was pared by 6 bases and J by 5 bases, with 18 bases between. The CDR3 spells CASSPPTRGRDTQYF. CDR3 DNA: TGTGCCAGCAGCCCCCCGACCAGGGGAAGAGATACGCAGTATTTT.

The chain recombines TRBV6-1 with TRBJ1-6; D remains ambiguous. V gave up 1 base and J gave up 9 bases, with 19 bases separating them. The CDR3 runs to 17 residues. CDR1 is MNHNS, CDR2 SASEGT, per germline. The CDR3 loop reads CASSEVWEGTGSSPLHF. The CDR3 bases are TGTGCCAGCAGTGAAGTTTGGGAGGGTACGGGAAGTTCACCCCTCCACTTT.

The genes are TRBV25-1 and TRBJ2-7; possible D gene TRBD2, 5 bases. This CDR3 has 15 residues. CDR1 and CDR2 (germline): MGHDK, SYGVNS. V gave up 5 bases and J gave up 4 bases, with 18 bases separating them. The CDR3 sequence is CASSSEARVSYEQYF. DNA of the CDR3: TGTGCCAGCAGTTCGGAGGCAAGGGTTTCGTACGAGCAGTACTTC.

The CDR3 DNA follows: TGTGCCAGCAGTCGACAGGTATCCTACGAGCAGTACTTC. Encoded protein: CASSRQVSYEQYF. V usage is TRBV6-5 and J usage is TRBJ2-7; D might be TRBD1 (6 bases). Germline CDR1 MNHEY, CDR2 SVGAGI. V was trimmed by 5 bases and J by 1 base, leaving 9 bases between them. CDR3 length equals 13 residues.

This chain uses TRBV6-6 with TRBJ1-2, with TRBD1 as a possible D gene (6 bases). This CDR3 has 11 residues. Looked up from germline, CDR1 is MNHNY and CDR2 is SVGAGI (reference sequence). The V gene lost 8 bases and the J gene lost 6 bases, with 10 bases spanning the gap. CDR3 sequence (DNA): TGTGCCAGCGGGGCAGGGGATGGCTACACCTTC. Amino acid sequence: CASGAGDGYTF.

This clone was seen a few times. This CDR3 is also generated by other DNA sequences in the sample. CDR3 sequence reads: CASSRRQGNQPQHF. The DNA for the CDR3 is TGTGCCAGCAGCCGGCGACAGGGCAATCAGCCCCAGCATTTT. V is TRBV5-6 and J is TRBJ1-5; D perhaps matches TRBD1 (6 bases). CDR1 and CDR2 (germline): SGHDT, YYEEEE. The CDR3 loop spans 14 amino acids. V lost 4 bases, J lost 2 bases, and 10 bases lay in between.

The genes are TRBV6-1 and TRBJ1-1; no clear D gene. This CDR3 spans 12 amino acids. Germline V gene lookup returns CDR1 MNHNS and CDR2 SASEGT. V was pared by 6 bases and J by 2 bases, with 7 bases between. CDR3 sequence (DNA): TGTGCCAGCAGCCCCTATAACACTGAAGCTTTCTTT. Its translation: CASSPYNTEAFF.

DNA for the CDR3: TGTGCCTGGAGTCTAGCGGGGGGGATCAATGAGCAGTTCTTC. Its translation: CAWSLAGGINEQFF. V and J are TRBV30 and TRBJ2-1, with TRBD2 matching over 12 bases. The germline V gene encodes CDR1 GTSNPN and CDR2 SVGIG (reference sequence). The CDR3 has 14 residues. The ends lost 2 bases at V and 6 bases at J; junction bases unmatched: 2.

This clone was found once. The chain employs TRBV7-9 and TRBJ2-2; D remains unclear. The CDR3 totals 15 residues. With 4 bases removed from V and 5 bases from J, the gap between germline ends came to 14 bases. Germline values: CDR1 SEHNR, CDR2 FQNEAQ (reference sequence). The CDR3 spells CASSSELMRTGELFF. Written as DNA, the CDR3 is TGTGCCAGCAGCTCCGAGCTCATGCGTACCGGGGAGCTGTTTTTT.